The 7 T cell receptor beta chains presented below share a single source sample, sequenced in a study of control samples from healthy donors and cancer patients (dated by TCRdb to about 2020). The library was obtained by the immunoSEQ multiplex PCR assay. Here the immuneACCESS table is served through TCRdb, limited to in-frame sequences with V and J called. Missing clones are a known gap in these copies; in checked studies unresolved V genes cover under half, and the rest lacks a known reason. This sample is represented by fewer than 30,000 clones; just under 90% of them were singletons. 1.5% to 2% of the sample is in the top ten clones. Source material: PBMCs. These receptors were collected from a woman between 35 and 50 years old with lung cancer.

The chain recombines TRBV19 with TRBJ2-7, with D tentatively TRBD1 (5 bases). CDR1 is LNHDA and CDR2 is SQIVND in the germline V gene (reference sequence). The CDR3 covers 13 residues. Trimming took off 4 bases at V and 4 bases at J, with 11 bases between the two ends. Here the CDR3 DNA reads TGTGCCAGTAGTAGCAGGGATTCTTACGAGCAGTACTTC. Translated: CASSSRDSYEQYF. Complete variable domain (other parts from reference TRBV19 and TRBJ2-7): DGGITQSPKYLFRKEGQNVTLSCEQNLNHDAMYWYRQDPGQGLRLIYYSQIVNDFQKGDIAEGYSVSREKKESFPLTVTSAQKNPTAFYLCASSSRDSYEQYFGPGTRLTVT.

This chain links TRBV4-1 with TRBJ1-5; D unresolved. The germline gives CDR1 MGHRA, CDR2 YSYEKL. The CDR3 is 15 residues long. With 1 base removed from V and 4 bases from J, the gap between germline ends came to 11 bases. CDR3 region: CASSQADVENQPQHF. CDR3 nucleotides: TGCGCCAGCAGCCAAGCGGACGTCGAGAATCAGCCCCAGCATTTT.

This clone was found once. This sequence joins TRBV7-2 and TRBJ2-1; D gene uncertain. Trimming removed 3 bases from V and 10 bases from J, with 13 bases in between. CDR1 and CDR2 from the germline V gene are SGHTA and FQGNSA. The CDR3 length is 13 residues. The DNA for the CDR3 is TGTGCCAGCAGCTTTTTTGACGCCACGGAGCAGTTCTTC. Its protein product is CASSFFDATEQFF.

The chain combines TRBV19 with TRBJ1-2; TRBD1 matches at 7 bases. Per the germline V gene, CDR1 is LNHDA and CDR2 is SQIVND (reference sequence). This CDR3 comprises 14 residues. Trimming took 5 bases from V and 8 from J; bases not matched to a gene: 11. The CDR3 DNA is TGTGCCAGTAGTCACCAGGGGGACTACTCCGGCTACACCTTC. Its protein is CASSHQGDYSGYTF.

The rearrangement links TRBV9 to TRBJ1-3; possible D gene TRBD1, 6 bases. The ends were cut back, 4 bases at V and 0 bases at J, with 17 bases in the middle. Germline V gene data show CDR1 as SGDLS and CDR2 as YYNGEE. The CDR3 is 17 residues long. The CDR3 loop reads CASSTEGGISSGNTIYF. The CDR3 coding sequence is TGTGCCAGCAGCACCGAGGGGGGGATTTCCTCTGGAAACACCATATATTTT. The complete variable domain, with remaining parts taken from reference TRBV9 and TRBJ1-3, reads DSGVTQTPKHLITATGQRVTLRCSPRSGDLSVYWYQQSLDQGLQFLIQYYNGEERAKGNILERFSAQQFPDLHSELNLSSLELGDSALYFCASSTEGGISSGNTIYFGEGSWLTVV.

This chain connects TRBV3-1 (or the pseudogene TRBV3-2) to TRBJ1-6; D perhaps matches TRBD1 (5 bases). V gave up 0 bases and J gave up 11 bases, with 11 bases separating them. The germline CDR1 and CDR2 sequences are LGHDT and YNNKEL (reference sequence). This CDR3 is 14 amino acids long. CDR3 sequence (DNA): TGTGCCAGCAGCCAAGACCAGGGAGGAACACCCCTCCACTTT. As protein: CASSQDQGGTPLHF.

Concerning this clone: The identical CDR3 is also encoded by other nucleotide sequences in the sample. J is TRBJ1-1 and V is TRBV7-6; the D gene is possibly TRBD1 (5 bases). Germline V CDR1 and CDR2: SGHVS, FNYEAQ. CDR3 length: 15 amino acids. V lost 5 bases and J 5 bases, leaving 18 bases between the germline ends. The CDR3 DNA reads TGTGCCAGCAGCCCCCGAGAAGGGGAAGTAACTGAAGCTTTCTTT. It codes for CASSPREGEVTEAFF.